This TCR beta chain was profiled in a study of OX40 agonist ivuxolimab in advanced cancers. The study in broad terms: The costimulatory receptor OX40 (CD134) was targeted by ivuxolimab, a fully human IgG2 agonistic monoclonal antibody. Intravenous ivuxolimab was administered to patients every 2 weeks at six dose levels: 0.01, 0.1, 0.3, 1.5, 3 and 10 mg/kg. Among the approximately 50 dose-escalation patients, approximately 20 had hepatocellular carcinoma, 15 or so melanoma, 9 renal cell carcinoma and 9 head and neck cancer. In the dose-escalation cohort, around four fifths of patients were male, and the mean age was approximately 55 years, with a range of about 23 to 85. Prior anti-PD-1, anti-PD-L1 or anti-CTLA-4 therapy was permitted, and checkpoint inhibitors had been received by less than 45% of dose-escalation patients. Partial responses occurred in three dose-escalation patients, of whom one had hepatocellular carcinoma and two had cutaneous melanoma. The purpose of peripheral TCRbeta sequencing was to test whether ivuxolimab changed TCR sequence diversity and led to clonal T-cell expansion. The monotherapy dose-escalation portion (N of about 49 patients) of the phase I ivuxolimab trial is reported in the paper.

The investigation overall reported the following: The antigen specificity of the clonally expanded peripheral T cells was not determined. Clonal expansion of both CD4+ and CD8+ blood T cells was observed from baseline to week 6 at doses 0.1 to 3.0 mg/kg. Low levels of normalized T-cell clonal expansion were also seen in some nonresponding patients. After ivuxolimab, CD8+ T cells had more expanded clones than CD4+ T cells on average. In the 0.1-3.0 mg/kg groups, partial responders were among the patients with the lowest normalized peripheral clonal expansion, particularly in CD8+ T cells.

There are 14 amino acids in the CDR3, from cysteine to phenylalanine inclusive. Only the CDR3 part of the read is kept: 42 bases, read in frame from the first base. Per the germline V gene, MNHNS is the CDR1 and SASEGT is the CDR2. V and J are truncated by 6 bases and 2 bases respectively, leaving an intervening sequence of 12 bases. Patients with autoimmune disease history or receiving systemic immunosuppression were excluded from the trial. Peripheral blood for TCR sequencing was collected from all dose cohorts at baseline, on cycle 4 day 1, and on cycle 7 day 1. The samples were drawn from a first-in-human, open-label, multicenter phase I dose-escalation trial of ivuxolimab. Adults with locally advanced or metastatic head and neck squamous cell, hepatocellular, melanoma or renal cell carcinoma were enrolled in the trial. Before TCR sequencing, CD4+ T cells and CD8+ T cells were sorted from peripheral blood as separate populations.

Note on this clone: Its antigen target is currently unknown. No base qualities exist here, and no much larger clone lies one base off it.

Genomic DNA was isolated from the sorted cells so that the TCRbeta CDR3 region could be sequenced. The immunoSEQ Assay was used for sequencing of TCRbeta CDR3 regions. In TCRdb, the immuneACCESS table is reduced to in-frame sequences with V and J assigned. These tables do not hold every clone; where another copy was compared, an unresolved V gene accounts for under half, and the others remain unexplained. This sample comprises about 41,000 clones, more than 70% of them detected only once. Approximately 3.6% of the sample is in the top ten clones. This sequence was found in an adult with an advanced solid tumor such as melanoma, head and neck, liver or kidney cancer. The V gene is TRBV6-1 and the J gene is TRBJ2-3; the D element might be TRBD1 or TRBD2, as each aligns at 5 bases. Sequencing used CD4+ or CD8+ T cells sorted from blood, obtained in a trial of the OX40 agonist ivuxolimab. The DNA sequence reads TGTGCCAGCAGCCCGGGACGGATCACAGATACGCAGTATTTT. It codes for CASSPGRITDTQYF.